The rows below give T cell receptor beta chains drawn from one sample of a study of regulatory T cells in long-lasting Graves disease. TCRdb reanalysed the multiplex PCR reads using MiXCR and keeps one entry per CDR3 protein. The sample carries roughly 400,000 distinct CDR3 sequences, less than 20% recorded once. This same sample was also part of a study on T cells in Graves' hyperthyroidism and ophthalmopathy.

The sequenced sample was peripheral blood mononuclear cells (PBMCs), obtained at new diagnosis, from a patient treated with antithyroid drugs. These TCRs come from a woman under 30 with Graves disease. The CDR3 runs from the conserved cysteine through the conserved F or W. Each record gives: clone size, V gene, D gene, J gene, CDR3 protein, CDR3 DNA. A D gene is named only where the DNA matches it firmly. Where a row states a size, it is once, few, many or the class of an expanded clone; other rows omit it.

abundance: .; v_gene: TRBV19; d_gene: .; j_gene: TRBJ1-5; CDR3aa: CASRGGNQPQHF; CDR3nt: TGTGCCAGTAGGGGTGGCAATCAGCCCCAGCATTTT
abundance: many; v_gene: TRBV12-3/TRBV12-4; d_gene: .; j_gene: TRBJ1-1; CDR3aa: CASSHRTGIDTEAFF; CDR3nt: TGTGCCAGCAGTCACAGGACCGGGATCGACACTGAAGCTTTCTTT
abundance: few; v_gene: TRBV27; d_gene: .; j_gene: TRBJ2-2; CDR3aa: CASTPRTANTGELFF; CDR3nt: TGTGCCAGCACCCCGCGGACAGCGAACACCGGGGAGCTGTTTTTT
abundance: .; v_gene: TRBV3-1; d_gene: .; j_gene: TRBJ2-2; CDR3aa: CASSPNRGGANTGELFF; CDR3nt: TGTGCCAGCAGCCCAAACAGGGGCGGGGCGAACACCGGGGAGCTGTTTTTT
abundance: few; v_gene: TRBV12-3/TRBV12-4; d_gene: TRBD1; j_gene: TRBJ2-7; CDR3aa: CASSLAPRTGRIYEQYF; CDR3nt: TGTGCCAGCAGTTTAGCCCCACGGACAGGGCGAATCTACGAGCAGTACTTC
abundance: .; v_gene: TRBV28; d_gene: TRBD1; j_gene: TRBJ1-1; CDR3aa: CASSLGTGGVNTEAFF; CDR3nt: TGTGCCAGCAGTTTAGGGACAGGGGGCGTGAACACTGAAGCTTTCTTT
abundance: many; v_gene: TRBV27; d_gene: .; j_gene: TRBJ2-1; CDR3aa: CASSLMSPVVNEQFF; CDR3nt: TGTGCCAGCAGTTTAATGTCCCCAGTGGTCAATGAGCAGTTCTTC
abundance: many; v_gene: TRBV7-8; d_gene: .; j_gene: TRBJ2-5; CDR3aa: CASSFLATQETQYF; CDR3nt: TGTGCCAGCAGCTTCCTAGCGACCCAAGAGACCCAGTACTTC
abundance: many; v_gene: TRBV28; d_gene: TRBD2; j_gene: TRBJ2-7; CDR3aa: CASSFPGGAVDEQYF; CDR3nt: TGTGCCAGCAGTTTCCCGGGGGGGGCAGTTGACGAGCAGTACTTC
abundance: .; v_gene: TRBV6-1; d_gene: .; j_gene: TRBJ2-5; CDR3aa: CASTNGETQYF; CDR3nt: TGTGCCAGCACCAACGGGGAGACCCAGTACTTC
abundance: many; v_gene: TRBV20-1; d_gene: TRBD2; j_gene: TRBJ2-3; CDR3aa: CSARGPTSGRADTQYF; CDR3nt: TGCAGTGCTAGAGGGCCTACTAGCGGGAGGGCAGATACGCAGTATTTT
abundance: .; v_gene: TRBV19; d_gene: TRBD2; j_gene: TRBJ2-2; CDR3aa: CASSPPLGLAGTTGELFF; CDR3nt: TGTGCCAGTAGCCCTCCATTGGGTTTAGCGGGAACCACCGGGGAGCTGTTTTTT
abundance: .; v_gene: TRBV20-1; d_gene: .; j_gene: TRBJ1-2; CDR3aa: CSARDRGDGYTF; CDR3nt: TGCAGTGCTAGAGATCGAGGGGACGGCTACACCTTC
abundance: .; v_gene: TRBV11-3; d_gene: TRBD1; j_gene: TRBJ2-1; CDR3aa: CASSFGTGDNEQFF; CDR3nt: TGTGCCAGCAGCTTCGGGACAGGGGACAATGAGCAGTTCTTC
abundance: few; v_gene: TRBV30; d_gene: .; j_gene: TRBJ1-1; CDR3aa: CAWIPGGLNTEAFF; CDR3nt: TGTGCCTGGATCCCCGGGGGCTTAAACACTGAAGCTTTCTTT
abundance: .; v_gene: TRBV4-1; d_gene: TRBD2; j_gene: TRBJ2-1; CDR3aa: CASSRGLAANNQQFF; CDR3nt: TGCGCCAGCAGCCGCGGACTAGCGGCCAACAATCAGCAGTTCTTC
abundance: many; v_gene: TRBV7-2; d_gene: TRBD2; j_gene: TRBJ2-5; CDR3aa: CASSLGLVRAQYF; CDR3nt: TGTGCCAGCAGCTTGGGACTAGTGAGGGCCCAGTACTTC
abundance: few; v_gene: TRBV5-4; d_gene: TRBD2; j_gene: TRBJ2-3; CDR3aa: CASSSLAGGPTDTQYF; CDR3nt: TGTGCCAGCAGCTCACTAGCGGGAGGGCCGACAGATACGCAGTATTTT
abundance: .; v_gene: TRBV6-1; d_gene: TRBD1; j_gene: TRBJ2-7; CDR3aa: CASSPGVRGLEQYF; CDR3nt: TGTGCCAGCAGCCCCGGGGTCAGGGGGCTTGAGCAGTACTTC
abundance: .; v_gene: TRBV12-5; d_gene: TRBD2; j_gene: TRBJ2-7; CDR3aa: CASGLVRSGSSYEQYF; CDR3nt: TGTGCTAGTGGTTTGGTACGGAGCGGGAGTTCTTACGAGCAGTACTTC
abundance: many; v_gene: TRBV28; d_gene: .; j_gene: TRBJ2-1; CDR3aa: CASSFSSWFSREQFF; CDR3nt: TGTGCCAGCAGTTTCTCTTCTTGGTTTTCTCGTGAGCAGTTCTTC
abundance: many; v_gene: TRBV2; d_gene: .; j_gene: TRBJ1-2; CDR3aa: CASSGTETYGYTF; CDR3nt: TGTGCCAGCAGTGGGACGGAAACATATGGCTACACCTTC
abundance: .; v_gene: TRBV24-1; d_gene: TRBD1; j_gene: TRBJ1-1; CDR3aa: CATRDSLLSGEAFF; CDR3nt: TGTGCCACCCGGGACAGTTTACTTTCGGGGGAAGCTTTCTTT
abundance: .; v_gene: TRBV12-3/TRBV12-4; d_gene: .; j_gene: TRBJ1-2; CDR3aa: CASSPRGGGAGYGYTF; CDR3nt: TGTGCCAGCAGTCCCCGAGGGGGGGGCGCTGGCTATGGCTACACCTTC
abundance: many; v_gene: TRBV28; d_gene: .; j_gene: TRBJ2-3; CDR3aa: CASGLDTQYF; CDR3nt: TGTGCCAGCGGCTTGGATACGCAGTATTTT
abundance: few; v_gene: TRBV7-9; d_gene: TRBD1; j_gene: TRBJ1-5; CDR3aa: CASSLSTGTGGRNQPQHF; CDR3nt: TGTGCCAGCAGCTTATCTACCGGGACAGGGGGCCGCAATCAGCCCCAGCATTTT
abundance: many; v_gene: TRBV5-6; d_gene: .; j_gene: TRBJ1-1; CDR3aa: CASSLVGAGTEAFF; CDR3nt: TGTGCCAGCAGCTTGGTAGGGGCCGGAACTGAAGCTTTCTTT
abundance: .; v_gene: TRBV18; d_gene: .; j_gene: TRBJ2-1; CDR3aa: CASSPRDGGEQFF; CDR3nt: TGTGCCAGCTCACCACGAGACGGTGGGGAGCAGTTCTTC
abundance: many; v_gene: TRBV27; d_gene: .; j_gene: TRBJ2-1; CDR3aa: CASSFLRAISSYNEQFF; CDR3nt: TGTGCCAGCAGTTTCCTAAGAGCGATTAGCTCCTACAATGAGCAGTTCTTC
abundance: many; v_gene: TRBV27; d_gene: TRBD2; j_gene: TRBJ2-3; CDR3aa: CASSSRLAGATDTQYF; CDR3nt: TGTGCCAGCAGTTCTCGACTAGCGGGGGCCACAGATACGCAGTATTTT
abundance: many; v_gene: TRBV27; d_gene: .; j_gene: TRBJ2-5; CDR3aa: CASSLSSRSLPQGGRGKTQYF; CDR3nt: TGTGCCAGCAGTTTATCTTCCCGATCCCTTCCACAGGGAGGAAGGGGAAAGACCCAGTACTTC
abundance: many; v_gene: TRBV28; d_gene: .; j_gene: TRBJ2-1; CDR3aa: CASRAGLEQFF; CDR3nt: TGTGCCAGCAGAGCAGGGCTTGAGCAGTTCTTC
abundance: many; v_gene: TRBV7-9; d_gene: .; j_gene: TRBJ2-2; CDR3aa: CASSLVRQTGELFF; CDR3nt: TGTGCCAGCAGCTTAGTCCGACAGACCGGGGAGCTGTTTTTT
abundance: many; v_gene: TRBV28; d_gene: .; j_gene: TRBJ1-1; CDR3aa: CASSRTVRAFF; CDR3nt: TGTGCCAGCAGCCGGACAGTCAGGGCTTTCTTT
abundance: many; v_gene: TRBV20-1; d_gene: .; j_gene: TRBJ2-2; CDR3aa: CSAARGTNTGELFF; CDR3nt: TGCAGTGCTGCCAGGGGAACGAACACCGGGGAGCTGTTTTTT
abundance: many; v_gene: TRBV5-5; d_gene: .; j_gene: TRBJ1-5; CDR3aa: CASSLVGANQPQHF; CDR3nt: TGTGCCAGCAGCTTGGTGGGGGCGAATCAGCCCCAGCATTTT
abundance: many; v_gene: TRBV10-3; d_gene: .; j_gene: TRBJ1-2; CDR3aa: CAIRAYSSLDSSGYTF; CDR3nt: TGTGCCATCAGGGCTTACTCGTCTCTCGACAGTTCTGGCTACACCTTC
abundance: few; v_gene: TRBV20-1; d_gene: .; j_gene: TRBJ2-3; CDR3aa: CSASRDTSTDTQYF; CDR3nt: TGCAGTGCTAGCCGGGACACAAGCACAGATACGCAGTATTTT
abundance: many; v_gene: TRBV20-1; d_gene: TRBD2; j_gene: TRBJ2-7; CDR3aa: CSAREEREAWLPYEQYF; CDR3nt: TGCAGTGCTAGAGAAGAGCGGGAGGCTTGGCTCCCCTACGAGCAGTACTTC